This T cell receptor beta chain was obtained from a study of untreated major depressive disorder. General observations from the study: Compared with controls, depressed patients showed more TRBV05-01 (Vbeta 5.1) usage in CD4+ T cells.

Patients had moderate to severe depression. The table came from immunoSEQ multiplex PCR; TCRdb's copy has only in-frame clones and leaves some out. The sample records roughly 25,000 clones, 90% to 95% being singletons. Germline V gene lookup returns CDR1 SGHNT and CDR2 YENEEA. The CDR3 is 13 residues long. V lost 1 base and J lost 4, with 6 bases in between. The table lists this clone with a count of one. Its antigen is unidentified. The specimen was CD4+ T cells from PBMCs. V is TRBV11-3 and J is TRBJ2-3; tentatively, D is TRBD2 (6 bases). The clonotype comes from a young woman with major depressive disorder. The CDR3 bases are TGTGCCAGCAGCTTAGGCGGGGCAGATACGCAGTATTTT. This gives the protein CASSLGGADTQYF.